This TCR beta chain was sequenced in a study of T cell responses to AZD1222 COVID-19 vaccine. The overall study: Recipients boosted at about 4 weeks or about 12 weeks are pooled. Study-wide findings and caveats: Without day 14 samples, only post-peak T cell repertoires were studied. Among vaccine-associated CD4 TCRs, coverage spanned spike, with dominance at 160-218 and 743-854. Spike-specific TCR repertoires showed rising breadth and depth after two AZD1222 doses.

Details on this clone: Its antigen is still unknown.

Deletions cut 5 bases from V and 0 bases from J, with 10 bases between. The CDR3 covers 15 residues. Germline CDR1 reads SEHNR; CDR2 reads FQNEAQ (reference sequence). Clones were sequenced by immunoSEQ multiplex PCR, and TCRdb holds only the in-frame ones, with some missing. The sample includes tens of thousands of clones, approximately 84% seen only once; the top ten take around 15%. The chain combines TRBV7-9 with TRBJ2-2; D gene uncertain. This TCR derives from an adult in good health. The sequenced sample was peripheral blood, obtained on day 0 of AZD1222 vaccination. The CDR3 protein is CASSAAVANTGELFF. CDR3 coding DNA: TGTGCCAGCAGCGCCGCGGTCGCGAACACCGGGGAGCTGTTTTTT.